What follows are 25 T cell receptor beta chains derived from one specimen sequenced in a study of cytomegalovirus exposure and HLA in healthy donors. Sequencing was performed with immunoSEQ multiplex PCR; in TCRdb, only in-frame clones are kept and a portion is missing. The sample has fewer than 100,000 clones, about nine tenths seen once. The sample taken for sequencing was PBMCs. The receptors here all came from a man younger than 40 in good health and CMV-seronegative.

Here the CDR3 DNA reads TGTGCCAGCAGTCCCTCCCCGGGACTAGCGACAGATACGCAGTATTTT. This sequence encodes CASSPSPGLATDTQYF. This rearrangement joins TRBV27 to TRBJ2-3, with TRBD2 identical over 10 bases. This CDR3 has 16 residues. From germline, CDR1 is MNHEY and CDR2 SMNVEV (reference sequence). Germline trimming cut 5 bases from V and 3 bases from J; bases unmatched to any gene: 8.

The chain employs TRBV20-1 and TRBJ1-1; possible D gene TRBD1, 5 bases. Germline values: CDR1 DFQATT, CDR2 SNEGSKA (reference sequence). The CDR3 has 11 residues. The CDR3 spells CTADRNTEAFF. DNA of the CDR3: TGCACCGCCGACAGGAACACTGAAGCTTTCTTT.

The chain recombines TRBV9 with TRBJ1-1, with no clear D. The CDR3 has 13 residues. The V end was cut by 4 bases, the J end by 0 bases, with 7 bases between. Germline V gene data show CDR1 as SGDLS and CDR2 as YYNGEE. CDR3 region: CASSSQVNTEAFF. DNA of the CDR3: TGTGCCAGCAGCTCCCAGGTGAACACTGAAGCTTTCTTT.

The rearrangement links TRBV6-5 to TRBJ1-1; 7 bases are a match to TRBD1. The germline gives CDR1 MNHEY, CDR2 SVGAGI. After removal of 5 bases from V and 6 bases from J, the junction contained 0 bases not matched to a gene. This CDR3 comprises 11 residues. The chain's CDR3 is CASSTGAEAFF. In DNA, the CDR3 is TGTGCCAGCAGTACAGGGGCTGAAGCTTTCTTT.

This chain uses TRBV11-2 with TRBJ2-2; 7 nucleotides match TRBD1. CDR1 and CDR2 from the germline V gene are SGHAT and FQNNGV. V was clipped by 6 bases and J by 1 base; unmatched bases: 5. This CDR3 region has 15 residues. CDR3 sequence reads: CASSPQGRNTGELFF. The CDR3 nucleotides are TGTGCCAGCAGTCCACAGGGGCGGAACACCGGGGAGCTGTTTTTT.

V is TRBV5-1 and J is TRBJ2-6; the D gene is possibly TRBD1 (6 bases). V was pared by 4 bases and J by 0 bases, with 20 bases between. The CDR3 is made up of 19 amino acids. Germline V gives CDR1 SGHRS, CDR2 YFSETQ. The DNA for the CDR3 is TGCGCCAGCAGCACATACCTTGCAGGGGACACCTCTGGGGCCAACGTCCTGACTTTC. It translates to CASSTYLAGDTSGANVLTF.

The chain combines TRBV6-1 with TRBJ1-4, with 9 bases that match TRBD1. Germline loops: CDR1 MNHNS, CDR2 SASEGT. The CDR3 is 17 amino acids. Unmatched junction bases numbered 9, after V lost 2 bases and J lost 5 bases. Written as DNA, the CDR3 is TGTGCCAGCAGTGAATGGGGGACAGGGTGGGGGAATGAAAAACTGTTTTTT. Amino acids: CASSEWGTGWGNEKLFF.

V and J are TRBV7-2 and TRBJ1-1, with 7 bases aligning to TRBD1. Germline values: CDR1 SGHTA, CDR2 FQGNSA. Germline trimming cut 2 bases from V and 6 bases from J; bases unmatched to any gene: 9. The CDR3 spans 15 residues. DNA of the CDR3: TGTGCCAGCAGCTTATTACCGGGACAGAGGCCTGAAGCTTTCTTT. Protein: CASSLLPGQRPEAFF.

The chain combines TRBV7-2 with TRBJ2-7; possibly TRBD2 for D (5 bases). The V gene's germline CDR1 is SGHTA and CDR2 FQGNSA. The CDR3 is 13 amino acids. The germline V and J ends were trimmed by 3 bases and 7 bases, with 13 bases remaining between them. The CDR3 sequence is CASSLAFRGEQYF. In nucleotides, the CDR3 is TGTGCCAGCAGCTTGGCGTTCCGGGGAGAGCAGTACTTC.

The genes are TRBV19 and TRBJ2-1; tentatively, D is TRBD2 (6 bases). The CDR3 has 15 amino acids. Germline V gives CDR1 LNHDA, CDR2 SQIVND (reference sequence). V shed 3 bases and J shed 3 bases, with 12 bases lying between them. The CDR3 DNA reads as TGTGCCAGTAGTATCAGCGGGCGCCTCTACAATGAGCAGTTCTTC. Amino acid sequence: CASSISGRLYNEQFF.

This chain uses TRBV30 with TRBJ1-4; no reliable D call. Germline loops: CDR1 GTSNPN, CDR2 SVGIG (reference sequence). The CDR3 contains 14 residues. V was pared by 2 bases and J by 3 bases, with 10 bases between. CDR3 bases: TGTGCCTGGAGTTACGGTATTTCTAATGAAAAACTGTTTTTT. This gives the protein CAWSYGISNEKLFF. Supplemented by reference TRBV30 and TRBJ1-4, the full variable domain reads SQTIHQWPATLVQPVGSPLSLECTVEGTSNPNLYWYRQAAGRGLQLLFYSVGIGQISSEVPQNLSASRPQDRQFILSSKKLLLSDSGFYLCAWSYGISNEKLFFGSGTQLSVL.

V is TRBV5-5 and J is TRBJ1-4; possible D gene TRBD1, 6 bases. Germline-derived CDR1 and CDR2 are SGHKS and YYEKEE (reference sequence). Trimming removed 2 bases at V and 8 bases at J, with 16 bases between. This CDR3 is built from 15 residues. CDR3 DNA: TGTGCCAGCAGCTTTTTTGGCAGGGGTGGGGAAAAACTGTTTTTT. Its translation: CASSFFGRGGEKLFF.

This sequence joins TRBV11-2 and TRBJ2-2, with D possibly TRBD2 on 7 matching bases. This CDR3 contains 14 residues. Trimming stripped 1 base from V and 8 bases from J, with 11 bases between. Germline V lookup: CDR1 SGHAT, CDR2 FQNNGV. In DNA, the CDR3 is TGTGCCAGCAGCTTAGTCGGGGGGCTAGGGGAGCTGTTTTTT. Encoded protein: CASSLVGGLGELFF.

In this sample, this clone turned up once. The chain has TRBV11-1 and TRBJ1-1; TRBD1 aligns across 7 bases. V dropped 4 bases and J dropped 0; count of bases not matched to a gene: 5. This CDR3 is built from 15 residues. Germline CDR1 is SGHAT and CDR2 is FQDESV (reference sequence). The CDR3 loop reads CASSSRQGMNTEAFF. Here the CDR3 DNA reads TGTGCCAGCAGCTCGAGACAGGGTATGAACACTGAAGCTTTCTTT.

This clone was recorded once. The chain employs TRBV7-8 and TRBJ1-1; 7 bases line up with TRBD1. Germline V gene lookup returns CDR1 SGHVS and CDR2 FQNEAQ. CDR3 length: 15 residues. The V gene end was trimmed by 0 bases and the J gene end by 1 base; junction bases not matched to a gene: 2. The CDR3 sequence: CASSLASGGNTEAFF. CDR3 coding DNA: TGTGCCAGCAGCTTAGCGTCAGGGGGGAACACTGAAGCTTTCTTT.

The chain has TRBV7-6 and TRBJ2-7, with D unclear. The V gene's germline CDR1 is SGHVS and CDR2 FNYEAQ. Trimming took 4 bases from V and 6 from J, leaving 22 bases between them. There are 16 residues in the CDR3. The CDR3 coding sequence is TGTGCCAGCAGCTCAAACCGCCGGGTTGGTGTGACCGAGCAGTACTTC. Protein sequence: CASSSNRRVGVTEQYF.

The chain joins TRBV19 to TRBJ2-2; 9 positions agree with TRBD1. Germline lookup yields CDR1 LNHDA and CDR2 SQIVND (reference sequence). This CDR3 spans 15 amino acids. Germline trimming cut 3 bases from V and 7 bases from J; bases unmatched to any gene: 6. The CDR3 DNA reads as TGTGCCAGTAGTATGGGACAGGGAGGCGTCGGGGAGCTGTTTTTT. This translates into CASSMGQGGVGELFF.

CDR3 loop: CASSRGQSYEQYF. CDR3 in DNA: TGCGCCAGCAGTAGGGGACAAAGCTACGAGCAGTACTTC. The chain employs TRBV10-2 and TRBJ2-5, with D possibly TRBD1 on 6 matching bases. The end of the DNA aligns better with TRBJ2-7, so the J call may be wrong. Germline CDR1 and CDR2: WSHSY and SAAADI. The CDR3 totals 13 residues.

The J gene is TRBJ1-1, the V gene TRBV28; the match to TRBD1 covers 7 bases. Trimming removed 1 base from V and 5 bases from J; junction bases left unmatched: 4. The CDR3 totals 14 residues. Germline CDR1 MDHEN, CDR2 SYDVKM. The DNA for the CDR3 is TGTGCCAGCAGTTTATTAACAGGGGATACTGAAGCTTTCTTT. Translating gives CASSLLTGDTEAFF.

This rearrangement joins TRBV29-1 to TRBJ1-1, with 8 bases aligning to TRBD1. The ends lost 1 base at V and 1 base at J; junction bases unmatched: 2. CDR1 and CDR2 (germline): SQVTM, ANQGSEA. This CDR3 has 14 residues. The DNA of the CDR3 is TGCAGCGTTGAAGCGACAGGGGCGAACACTGAAGCTTTCTTT. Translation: CSVEATGANTEAFF.

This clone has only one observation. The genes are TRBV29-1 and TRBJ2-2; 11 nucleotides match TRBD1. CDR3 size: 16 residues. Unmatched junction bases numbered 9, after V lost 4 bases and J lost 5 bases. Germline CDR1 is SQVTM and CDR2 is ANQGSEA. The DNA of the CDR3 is TGCAGCGTTGTCGTTCGGGACAGGGGGAAGACCGGGGAGCTGTTTTTT. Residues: CSVVVRDRGKTGELFF.

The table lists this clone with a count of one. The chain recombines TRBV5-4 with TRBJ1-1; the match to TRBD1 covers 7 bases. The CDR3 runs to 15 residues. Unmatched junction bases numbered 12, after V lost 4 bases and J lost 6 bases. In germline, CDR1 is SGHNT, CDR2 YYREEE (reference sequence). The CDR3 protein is CASSGQRAGGAEAFF. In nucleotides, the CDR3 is TGTGCCAGCAGCGGCCAGCGGGCAGGGGGAGCTGAAGCTTTCTTT.

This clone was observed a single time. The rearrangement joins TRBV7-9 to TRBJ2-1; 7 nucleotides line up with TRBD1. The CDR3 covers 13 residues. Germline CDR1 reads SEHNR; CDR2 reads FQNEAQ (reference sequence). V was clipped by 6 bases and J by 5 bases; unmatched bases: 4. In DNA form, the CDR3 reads TGTGCCAGCAGGTCGGGACAGAACAATGAGCAGTTCTTC. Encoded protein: CASRSGQNNEQFF.

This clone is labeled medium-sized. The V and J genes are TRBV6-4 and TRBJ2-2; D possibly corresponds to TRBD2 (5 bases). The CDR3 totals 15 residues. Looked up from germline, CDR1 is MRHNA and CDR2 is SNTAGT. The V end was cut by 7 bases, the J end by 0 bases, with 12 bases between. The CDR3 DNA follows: TGTGCCAGCACCCCCGGGGATACGAACACCGGGGAGCTGTTTTTT. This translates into CASTPGDTNTGELFF.

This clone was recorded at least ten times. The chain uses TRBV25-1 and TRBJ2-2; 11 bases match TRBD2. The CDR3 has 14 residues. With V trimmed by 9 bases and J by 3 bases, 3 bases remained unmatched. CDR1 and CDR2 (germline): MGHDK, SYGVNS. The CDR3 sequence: CASRGLADTGELFF. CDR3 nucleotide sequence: TGTGCCAGTAGGGGACTAGCGGACACCGGGGAGCTGTTTTTT.